These 5 T cell receptor beta chains originate from one sample sequenced in a study of lymphopenia after photon versus proton radiotherapy. Profiling relied on immunoSEQ multiplex PCR, and the TCRdb table lists in-frame clones only, not all of them. The sample includes 25,000 to 35,000 clones, 85% to 90% seen only once; the top ten take 6.5% to 8%. The sample consisted of peripheral blood, taken from a patient treated with proton-based radiotherapy. These receptors were collected from a woman in her seventies with pancreatic cancer. Some clones in this sample may be carry-over from other donors' samples.

This clone was detected only a few times. CDR3 amino acids: CASSPSSNTGELFF. The CDR3 DNA reads as TGTGCCAGCAGTCCATCCTCGAACACCGGGGAGCTGTTTTTT. V gene TRBV27 combines with J gene TRBJ2-2; D remains ambiguous. The germline V gene has CDR1 MNHEY and CDR2 SMNVEV (reference sequence). The V and J ends lost 5 bases and 0 bases respectively, with 7 bases between them. CDR3 length: 14 amino acids.

This chain joins TRBV11-2 and TRBJ1-1; maybe TRBD1 (6 bases). CDR1 and CDR2 (germline): SGHAT, FQNNGV. CDR3 length: 16 amino acids. V lost 3 bases and J lost 0, with 14 bases in between. The CDR3 region is CASSFLPTGMNTEAFF. DNA for the CDR3: TGTGCCAGCAGCTTCCTTCCCACAGGGATGAACACTGAAGCTTTCTTT.

The chain recombines TRBV6-6 with TRBJ2-7; 13 nucleotides align to TRBD2. From germline, CDR1 is MNHNY and CDR2 SVGAGI (reference sequence). Germline trimming cut 6 bases from V and 5 bases from J; bases unmatched to any gene: 4. CDR3 length: 14 amino acids. DNA for the CDR3: TGTGCCAGCAGCCGAGGGACTAGCGGGAACGAGCAGTACTTC. Translating it yields CASSRGTSGNEQYF.

The rearrangement links TRBV7-3 to TRBJ2-2; tentative D call: TRBD2 (6 bases). CDR3 length equals 17 residues. In germline, CDR1 is SGHTA, CDR2 FQGTGA. Trimming took off 4 bases at V and 3 bases at J, with 18 bases between the two ends. CDR3 in amino acids: CASSSRFGLTDTGELFF. Here the CDR3 DNA reads TGTGCCAGCAGCTCACGTTTTGGACTAACCGACACCGGGGAGCTGTTTTTT.

The chain carries TRBV5-6 and TRBJ1-5; D might be TRBD1 (5 bases). V shed 0 bases and J shed 3 bases, with 13 bases lying between them. Germline lookup yields CDR1 SGHDT and CDR2 YYEEEE. The CDR3 totals 16 residues. The CDR3 is CASSLAVGRDNQPQHF. CDR3 sequence (DNA): TGTGCCAGCAGCTTGGCGGTTGGCAGGGACAATCAGCCCCAGCATTTT.